This T cell receptor beta chain was observed in a study of T cell responses to AZD1222 COVID-19 vaccine (dated by TCRdb to the early 2020s). About the investigation overall: A total of 233 trial participants underwent TCR sequencing, of whom about 210 received two doses of AZD1222 and some 26 received two doses of the MenACWY control vaccine. Enrollment into the trials was organized by age into subgroups of 18-55, 56-69 and 70-plus years, and those subgroups contained approximately 160, 26 and 62 TCR-sequenced participants, respectively. What the study reported, not specific to this receptor: After two AZD1222 doses, spike-specific TCR breadth and depth were significantly higher than at day 0 and than in MenACWY recipients. The 56-69-year group was small, and its depth increase did not reach significance, likely because of low power. Participants were mostly white British, with more females than males. The authors suggested clonal diversity may have been underestimated. CD4 TCRs associated with the vaccine covered the entire spike protein, and the dominant responses were in regions 160-218 and 743-854. Reportedly, close to half of the unique spike-specific TCRs recognized epitopes lying outside the regions that are mutated in the B.1.351 and B.1.1.7 variants. Only a handful of AZD1222 recipients were SARS-CoV-2 seropositive at baseline, limiting conclusions about previously exposed vaccinees. Because no day 14 peak-response samples were available, the repertoires could be characterized only after the peak T cell response.

On this clone: The antigen it recognizes is unknown. No quality values exist for individual bases; no much larger clone is one base distant.

The CDR3 regions of human TCRbeta chains were analyzed by immunosequencing. The authors processed their data as follows. Repertoire TCRs were checked for matches against a reference library of SARS-CoV-2-specific TCRs that had been generated using the MIRA antigen-specificity platform. Breadth meant the fraction of unique TCRs that were SARS-CoV-2-associated, whereas depth meant the fraction of total T cells that were SARS-CoV-2-associated. Using the MIRA data, each spike-specific TCR was assigned both to the spike region to which the TCR was reactive and to a CD4 or CD8 class. Log10-transformed breadth and depth values were compared by one-way ANOVA with Sidak's multiple comparisons tests. TCRdb took this table from immuneACCESS and kept in-frame rearrangements with V and J called. Such tables lack part of the clones; where checked against another copy, unresolved V genes explain under half of the gap, and the rest is unexplained. D and trimming come from the DNA, and the V and J calls and clone size come from that table. This sample lists around 140,000 clones; more than 85% were detected once. The ten biggest clones cover approximately 4.3% of the sample.

Reading the label with the study, this specimen's time point is: about 28 days (+/-7) after the second vaccine dose. AZD1222 recipients whose second dose came at about 4 weeks and those whose second dose came at about 12 weeks were combined into one group, since spike-specific TCR depth and breadth did not differ between the two schedules. Vaccinee samples were obtained from the UK trials COV001 and COV002, which included a single-blind randomized controlled phase 2/3 trial of AZD1222 (ChAdOx1 nCoV-19) in healthy adults. For TCRbeta chain sequencing, PBMC samples from trial participants were taken at day 0 and at day 28 after the second dose. V and J are truncated by 0 bases and 5 bases respectively, leaving an intervening sequence of 7 bases. From cysteine to phenylalanine, the CDR3 is 13 amino acids long. Left in the record is the CDR3 DNA by itself, 39 bases read in frame from the first base. CDR1 and CDR2 are read off the germline V gene as MNHNS and SASEGT.

The sequence came from an adult who received the AZD1222 COVID-19 vaccine. The rearranged chain carries TRBV6-1 and TRBJ1-1; no D segment can be confidently identified. The source material was peripheral blood, sampled 28 days after the second AZD1222 dose. Here is the DNA: TGTGCCAGCAGTGAAGCTAGAGGAACTGAAGCTTTCTTT. This sequence encodes CASSEARGTEAFF.